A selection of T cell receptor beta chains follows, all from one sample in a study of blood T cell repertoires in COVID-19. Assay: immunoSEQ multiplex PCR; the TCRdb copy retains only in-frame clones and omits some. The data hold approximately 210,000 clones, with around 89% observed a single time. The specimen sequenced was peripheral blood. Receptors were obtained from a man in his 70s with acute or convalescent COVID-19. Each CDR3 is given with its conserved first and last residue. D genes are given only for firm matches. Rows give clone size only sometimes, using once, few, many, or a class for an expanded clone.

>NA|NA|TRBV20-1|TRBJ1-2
CSPRGYTF
TGCAGCCCCCGGGGCTACACCTTC
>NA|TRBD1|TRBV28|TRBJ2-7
CASSTSGTESDEQYF
TGTGCCAGCAGTACGTCCGGGACAGAATCCGACGAGCAGTACTTC
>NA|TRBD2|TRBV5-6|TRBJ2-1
CASSLRLAGGQYNEQFF
TGTGCCAGCAGCTTACGACTAGCGGGAGGGCAATACAATGAGCAGTTCTTC
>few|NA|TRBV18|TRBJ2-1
CASHQGMGNEQFF
TGTGCCAGCCACCAGGGTATGGGGAATGAGCAGTTCTTC
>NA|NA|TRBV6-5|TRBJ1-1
CASSLGGQTNTEAFF
TGTGCCAGCAGTTTGGGCGGACAAACAAACACTGAAGCTTTCTTT
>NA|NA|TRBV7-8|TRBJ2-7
CASSLPAGSSYEQYF
TGTGCCAGCAGTCTCCCGGCGGGGAGCTCCTACGAGCAGTACTTC
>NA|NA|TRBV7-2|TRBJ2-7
CASSTRTGKQYF
TGTGCCAGCAGCACGAGAACAGGGAAGCAGTACTTC
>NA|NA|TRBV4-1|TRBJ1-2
CASSQESQGYLQGYTF
TGCGCCAGCAGCCAAGAATCCCAGGGCTACCTACAGGGCTACACCTTC
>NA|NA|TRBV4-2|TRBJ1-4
CASSQEVGWGPNEKLFF
TGTGCCAGCAGCCAAGAAGTCGGCTGGGGGCCTAATGAAAAACTGTTTTTT
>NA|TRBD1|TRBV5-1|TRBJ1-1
CASSLEGTGGTEAFF
TGCGCCAGCAGCTTGGAGGGGACAGGGGGCACTGAAGCTTTCTTT
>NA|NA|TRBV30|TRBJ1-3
CAWDRRGGNTIYF
TGTGCCTGGGACAGAAGGGGCGGAAACACCATATATTTT
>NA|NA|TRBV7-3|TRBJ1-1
CASSLVGDKNTEAFF
TGTGCCAGCAGCTTAGTGGGGGACAAGAACACTGAAGCTTTCTTT
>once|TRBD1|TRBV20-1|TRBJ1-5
CSASPGTGAYQPQHF
TGCAGTGCCAGTCCCGGGACAGGGGCATATCAGCCCCAGCATTTT
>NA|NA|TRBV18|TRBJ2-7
CASSQGQISEQYF
TGTGCCAGCTCCCAAGGACAGATAAGCGAGCAGTACTTC
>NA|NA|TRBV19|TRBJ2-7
CASSIEGTSSYEQYF
TGTGCCAGTAGTATAGAGGGGACTTCCTCCTACGAGCAGTACTTC
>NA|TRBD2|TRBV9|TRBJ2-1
CASSVSAGGYNEQFF
TGTGCCAGCAGCGTATCTGCGGGGGGCTACAATGAGCAGTTCTTC
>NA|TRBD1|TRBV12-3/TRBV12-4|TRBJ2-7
CASSNRGSHEQYF
TGTGCCAGCAGTAACAGGGGCTCTCACGAGCAGTACTTC
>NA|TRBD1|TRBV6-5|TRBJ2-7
CASSQTAGGSYEQYF
TGTGCCAGCAGCCAGACTGCAGGGGGAAGCTACGAGCAGTACTTC
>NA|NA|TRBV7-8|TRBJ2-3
CASSLPSTDTQYF
TGTGCCAGCAGCTTACCAAGCACAGATACGCAGTATTTT
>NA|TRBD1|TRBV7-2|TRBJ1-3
CASSLVGTGGSGNTIYF
TGTGCCAGCAGCTTAGTTGGGACAGGGGGCTCTGGAAACACCATATATTTT
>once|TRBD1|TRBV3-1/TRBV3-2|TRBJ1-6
CASSQGLRGRVPLHF
TGTGCCAGCAGCCAGGGTCTAAGGGGGCGCGTACCCCTCCACTTT
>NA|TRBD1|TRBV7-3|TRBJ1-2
CASSRQGDGGYTF
TGTGCCAGCAGCCGACAGGGGGATGGGGGCTACACCTTC
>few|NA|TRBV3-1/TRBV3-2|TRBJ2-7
CASSPGLKTYEQYF
TGTGCCAGCAGTCCGGGACTGAAAACCTACGAGCAGTACTTC
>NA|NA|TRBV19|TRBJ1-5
CASSSTGGNQPQHF
TGTGCCAGTAGTAGCACGGGGGGTAATCAGCCCCAGCATTTT
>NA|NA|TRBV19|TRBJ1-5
CASSDEGHQPQHF
TGTGCCAGTAGCGACGAGGGCCATCAGCCCCAGCATTTT
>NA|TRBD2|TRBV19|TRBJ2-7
CASSIGGGRAFYEQYF
TGTGCCAGTAGTATCGGCGGGGGAAGGGCCTTCTACGAGCAGTACTTC
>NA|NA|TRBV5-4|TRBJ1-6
CASSVRDLWENSPLHF
TGTGCCAGCAGCGTCAGAGATCTCTGGGAGAATTCACCCCTCCACTTT
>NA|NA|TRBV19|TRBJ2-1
CASSIAAPPEQFF
TGTGCCAGTAGTATTGCGGCCCCTCCTGAGCAGTTCTTC